Below, one T cell receptor (beta chain) is given with its context. The entry originates in a study of blood T cell repertoires in COVID-19. Study as a whole: PBMCs, B-cell-depleted T cells, or T cells were the source of the cDNA or gDNA that made up the material.

Participants were aged about 18 to 100 years from roughly 25 US areas. Cohort assignment relied on participant-reported clinical history. Between the trimmed V and J ends, which lost 6 bases and 1 base, there was a span of 12 bases. CDR1 MNHEY and CDR2 SVGAGI come from the germline V gene. There are 14 residues in the CDR3. Per the original data handling: Amplified reference gene primers provided the basis for estimating nucleated cell counts. TCRdb's copy holds only in-frame clones and misses some; the assay was immunoSEQ multiplex PCR. The D gene and trimming were derived from the DNA, and the V and J assignments and clone size from that table. The data hold 160,000 or so clones, with around 84% observed a single time.

The receptor was derived from a man in his forties or fifties who had recovered from COVID-19. The J gene is TRBJ1-1, the V gene TRBV6-5, with unresolved D. Source material: PBMCs or T cells enriched from blood (not recorded which). This chain's CDR3 is CASSADIWNTEAFF. The CDR3 DNA reads as TGTGCCAGCAGCGCCGACATCTGGAACACTGAAGCTTTCTTT.